The clone carrying this T cell receptor (beta chain) was seen only a few times. Its specificity is unknown. Deletions cut 3 bases from V and 6 bases from J, with 5 bases between. This CDR3 spans 11 amino acids. TCR beta CDR3 regions were amplified from RNA. When the TCR CDR3 underwent first-round RT-PCR, the HTBI primer set was used. TCRdb analysed the multiplex PCR reads with MiXCR anew, one entry per CDR3 protein. The sample shows over 700,000 distinct CDR3 sequences, about 17% of them seen only once. The data are from a study of T cells in Graves' hyperthyroidism and ophthalmopathy. Whole-study results and caveats: A 13 V-J model separated ophthalmopathy from stable hyperthyroidism.

The V and J genes are TRBV12-3 or TRBV12-4 and TRBJ1-2; no reliable D call. The source is a woman between 45 and 65 years old with Graves' hyperthyroidism that later progressed to Graves' ophthalmopathy. The sequencing input was blood. The CDR3 coding sequence is TGTGCCAGCAGTTTCGGGCATGGCTACACCTTC. The encoded protein is CASSFGHGYTF.